A selection of T cell receptor beta chains follows, all from one sample in a study of blood T cells in healthy people across ages. One entry per CDR3 protein results from TCRdb running MiXCR on the 5' RACE reads. The table records 500,000 to 650,000 distinct CDR3 sequences, about 26% of them present only once. These same records also appear under a second study, on T cells of mothers and their children.

Material: blood. The receptor source for this set is a boy between 2 and 10 years old in good health. CDR3s include the opening cysteine and the closing phenylalanine or tryptophan. A D gene is named only where the DNA matches it firmly. Rows give clone size only sometimes, using once, few, many, or a class for an expanded clone.

TRBJ1-6,TRBV6-5,few,.,TGTGCCAGCAGGCGGTATAATTCACCCCTCCACTTT,CASRRYNSPLHF
TRBJ2-3,TRBV5-5,.,.,TGTGCCAGCAGCTTGGGAGGACGGATCCTAACCACAGATACGCAGTATTTT,CASSLGGRILTTDTQYF
TRBJ2-7,TRBV7-2,.,.,TGTGCCAGCAGCTTAGGGGGAGGGGGCGGCGACGAGCAGTACTTC,CASSLGGGGGDEQYF
TRBJ2-7,TRBV7-9,.,.,TGTGCCAGCAGCTTCTCAGGGGTCGACTACGAGCAGTACTTC,CASSFSGVDYEQYF
TRBJ2-6,TRBV7-9,.,TRBD1,TGTGCCAGCAGCCTGGGGGGACAGGGGCACTCTGGGGCCAACGTCCTGACTTTC,CASSLGGQGHSGANVLTF
TRBJ2-1,TRBV3-1,.,.,TGTGCCAGCAGCCGAGATGGTACAGACAGCTCCTACAATGAGCAGTTCTTC,CASSRDGTDSSYNEQFF
TRBJ2-1,TRBV20-1,.,.,TGCAGTGCTCATCCAAGCCCGGGGGAACCCTACAATGAGCAGTTCTTC,CSAHPSPGEPYNEQFF
TRBJ2-6,TRBV29-1,.,.,TGCAGCGTTAGCACAGGGGGGGCCAACGTCCTGACTTTC,CSVSTGGANVLTF
TRBJ2-7,TRBV5-5,many,TRBD1,TGTGCCAGCAGTTTAGAGGGGACAGGGGGCTACGAGCAGTACTTC,CASSLEGTGGYEQYF
TRBJ2-3,TRBV5-1,.,TRBD2,TGCGCCAGCAGCTTGAGCGGGAGTACGACAGATACGCAGTATTTT,CASSLSGSTTDTQYF
TRBJ2-7,TRBV6-5,few,.,TGTGCCAACAGTTACACAACCGGGACACCGATCGAGCAGTACTTC,CANSYTTGTPIEQYF
TRBJ1-1,TRBV10-3,few,TRBD1,TGTGCCATCAGGTCGGACAGGGGGCACACTGAAGCTTTCTTT,CAIRSDRGHTEAFF
TRBJ2-7,TRBV20-1,many,.,TGCAGTGCTAGACCTACCGACAGGACCGTCGAGCAGTACTTC,CSARPTDRTVEQYF
TRBJ2-7,TRBV7-9,.,.,TGTGCCAGCAGCCTGGGGGACAACGAGCAGTACTTC,CASSLGDNEQYF
TRBJ1-5,TRBV6-1,.,TRBD1,TGTGCCAGCAGTGGCGGACAGGGTGGTCAGCCCCAGCATTTT,CASSGGQGGQPQHF
TRBJ2-3,TRBV20-1,many,TRBD2,TGCAGTGCTGTGGTAGGACTAGCGGGAGGATCTAGCACAGATACGCAGTATTTT,CSAVVGLAGGSSTDTQYF
TRBJ2-2,TRBV7-7,few,.,TGTGCTAGCAGCTCCAAGCTAGTTAACACCGGGGAGCTGTTTTTT,CASSSKLVNTGELFF
TRBJ2-1,TRBV5-5,few,TRBD2,TGTGCCAGCAGCGGGGTCGGACTAGCTAACAGTGAGCAGTTCTTC,CASSGVGLANSEQFF
TRBJ2-5,TRBV10-3,few,.,TGTGCCATCAGTGAAGGGGCGGGACCCCAAGAGACCCAGTACTTC,CAISEGAGPQETQYF
TRBJ2-7,TRBV10-1,.,TRBD2,TGCGCCACGAGGCCAGCGGGAGGGAGAGAGCAGTACTTC,CATRPAGGREQYF
TRBJ2-5,TRBV6-5,few,.,TGTGCCAGCAGTTCTCCAAGGAGGTGGGATGAAGAGACCCAGTACTTC,CASSSPRRWDEETQYF
TRBJ1-6,TRBV4-3,.,.,TGCGCCAGCAGCCAAGATGTAAGGGTGAATAATTCACCCCTCCACTTT,CASSQDVRVNNSPLHF
TRBJ2-1,TRBV21-1,.,.,TGCCCCCTTCAGCTCTCCAGGACGAAACCATACAATGAGCAGTTCTTC,CPLQLSRTKPYNEQFF
TRBJ2-1,TRBV30,.,TRBD2,TGTGCCTGGAGCCAGGGACTAGCGGATCACAATGAGCAGTTCTTC,CAWSQGLADHNEQFF
TRBJ2-3,TRBV5-1,few,.,TGCGCCAGCACCTGGGGGCAAACCACAGATACGCAGTATTTT,CASTWGQTTDTQYF
TRBJ2-5,TRBV20-1,few,.,TGCAGTGCTTCTCTAGCATTCCAGGGCAGGGCGAGAGAGACCCAGTACTTC,CSASLAFQGRARETQYF
TRBJ2-1,TRBV11-2,few,TRBD2,TGTGCCAGCAGCCACAGACTAGCGGGAGCCCTAAATGAGCAGTTCTTC,CASSHRLAGALNEQFF
TRBJ2-3,TRBV10-3,few,TRBD2,TGTGCCATCAGTGAGACCCTAGCGGGGGGTAGCACAGATACGCAGTATTTT,CAISETLAGGSTDTQYF
TRBJ2-1,TRBV2,.,TRBD2,TGTGCCAGCAGCCCGGGACTAGCGGCCAATGAGCAGTTCTTC,CASSPGLAANEQFF
TRBJ1-1,TRBV6-2/TRBV6-3,.,.,TGTGCCAGCAGTTACGGCGTCAGGGGATCTGAAGCTTTCTTT,CASSYGVRGSEAFF
TRBJ2-5,TRBV28,many,.,TGTGCCAGCAGTCTCGGGTCATCCCAAGAGACCCAGTACTTC,CASSLGSSQETQYF
TRBJ1-5,TRBV9,few,.,TGTGCCAGCAGCGAGGGACCGTTTAGCAATCAGCCCCAGCATTTT,CASSEGPFSNQPQHF
TRBJ1-1,TRBV27,.,TRBD1,TGTGCCAGCAGTACCGCGGGACAGGGAGGTGGAGCTTTCTTT,CASSTAGQGGGAFF
TRBJ1-2,TRBV6-5,once,.,TGTGCCAGCAGCCTCGACCAGGATTATGGCTACACCTTC,CASSLDQDYGYTF
TRBJ2-5,TRBV14,.,.,TGTGCCAGCAGCCTGACGCTTGGGCGAGGAGAGACCCAGTACTTC,CASSLTLGRGETQYF
TRBJ2-7,TRBV10-2,.,TRBD1,TGCGCCAGCAGCCCGGGACAGCACTACGAGCAGTACTTC,CASSPGQHYEQYF
TRBJ2-5,TRBV5-1,.,TRBD2,TGCGCCAGCAGCTTGGCTACTAGCGGGGCGGAGGAGACCCAGTACTTC,CASSLATSGAEETQYF
TRBJ1-1,TRBV27,few,.,TGTGCCAGCAGTTTGTGGCAGTACACTGAAGCTTTCTTT,CASSLWQYTEAFF
TRBJ2-2,TRBV7-2,.,.,TGTGCCAGCAGCTTCGAACGGGACTCCAGGGAGCTGTTTTTT,CASSFERDSRELFF
TRBJ1-2,TRBV11-2,few,TRBD1,TGTGCCAGCAGCCCCCACGCGACCCTCGGACAGGGTGGTGGCTACACCTTC,CASSPHATLGQGGGYTF
TRBJ2-7,TRBV20-1,.,.,TGCAGTGCGCCTCTAGTGGGGTCCTACTACGAGCAGTACTTC,CSAPLVGSYYEQYF
TRBJ1-2,TRBV2,.,.,TGTGCCAGCAGCCCCATCTACAGGGAGGATGGCTACACCTTC,CASSPIYREDGYTF
TRBJ2-7,TRBV7-9,once,.,TGTGCCAGCAGCCCGATGGGGGAGGAGCAGTACTTC,CASSPMGEEQYF
TRBJ1-1,TRBV5-1,.,.,TGCGCCATCCGCCCCCAGGGGCAAAAGGTAACTGAAGCTTTCTTT,CAIRPQGQKVTEAFF
TRBJ2-7,TRBV30,.,TRBD2,TGTGCCTGGAGTGAAGTTAGGCTAGCGGGTGCCTACGAGCAGTACTTC,CAWSEVRLAGAYEQYF
TRBJ2-7,TRBV19,.,.,TGTGCCAGTAGTAGGACAGTCAGGGGCTACGAGCAGTACTTC,CASSRTVRGYEQYF
TRBJ1-1,TRBV4-2,few,.,TGTGCCAGCAGCCAAGAAAGGGGCGACACTGAAGCTTTCTTT,CASSQERGDTEAFF
TRBJ1-5,TRBV7-3,.,TRBD1,TGTGCCAGTCCGGACAGGGGCGGCAATCAGCCCCAGCATTTT,CASPDRGGNQPQHF
TRBJ1-1,TRBV12-3/TRBV12-4,many,.,TGTGCCAGCAGTTTTTCGGGGGGGTCGAACACTGAAGCTTTCTTT,CASSFSGGSNTEAFF
TRBJ1-1,TRBV7-6,few,.,TGTGCCAGCAGCTTAGCGCTTTCTTCCACTGAGGCTTTCTTT,CASSLALSSTEAFF
TRBJ2-6,TRBV27,few,.,TGTGCCAGCAGTCCCCAGGGGTCCTTCTCTGGGGCCAACGTCCTGACTTTC,CASSPQGSFSGANVLTF
TRBJ2-5,TRBV20-1,.,.,TGCAGTGCTAGTGTTATGGAGACCCAGTACTTC,CSASVMETQYF
TRBJ2-7,TRBV20-1,.,.,TGCAGTGCTAGCGGGGAGACCTACGAGCAGTACTTC,CSASGETYEQYF